These T cell receptor beta chains were read from a single sample in a study of T cell responses to AZD1222 COVID-19 vaccine. The repertoire was sequenced with immunoSEQ multiplex PCR; TCRdb's copy has only in-frame clones and lacks some. Of over 100,000 clones in the sample, over 75% are singletons; the top ten hold around 4.5%. The starting material was peripheral blood, obtained 28 days after the second AZD1222 dose. The receptors stem from an adult who received the AZD1222 COVID-19 vaccine. The CDR3 runs from the conserved cysteine through the conserved F or W. A D gene is named only where the DNA matches it firmly.

cdr3_nt cdr3_aa v_call d_call cdr3_length j_call
TGTGCCAGCAGTGAGCGGCAGGGAAGTCAGCCCCAGCATTTT CASSERQGSQPQHF TRBV6-1 . 14 TRBJ1-5
TGTGCCAGCTCCCCCTCCCGGGACAGGGGTCGGGAGCAGTACTTC CASSPSRDRGREQYF TRBV6-5 TRBD1 15 TRBJ2-7
TGCAGCGTTGACGCAGGGGGAGTAAGTGGCTACACCTTC CSVDAGGVSGYTF TRBV29-1 TRBD1 13 TRBJ1-2
TGCGCCAGCAGCCTTCTTAGCGGGAGCTCCTACAATGAGCAGTTCTTC CASSLLSGSSYNEQFF TRBV5-1 TRBD2 16 TRBJ2-1
TGTGCCAGCTCACCAGTACCAGGGCAGCGGTACGAGCAGTACTTC CASSPVPGQRYEQYF TRBV18 . 15 TRBJ2-7
TGCGCCAGCCCCGGGACAGGGATGGGCACTGAAGCTTTCTTT CASPGTGMGTEAFF TRBV10-1 TRBD1 14 TRBJ1-1
TGTGCCAGCAGCTTAAAACCAGGATTTTACTTT CASSLKPGFYF TRBV5-8 . 11 TRBJ1-1
TGTGCCAGCACCTCCCCTGGGCCCCAGCATTTT CASTSPGPQHF TRBV6-5 . 11 TRBJ1-5
TGTGCCAGCAGCTCTCTCGGGACTAGCGGGAGGGCCAGGACCGGGGAGCTGTTTTTT CASSSLGTSGRARTGELFF TRBV7-6 TRBD2 19 TRBJ2-2
TGTGCCACCAGCAGAGATGGAACAGACCATGGCTACACCTTC CATSRDGTDHGYTF TRBV15 . 14 TRBJ1-2
TGTGCCAGCAGCTGGGGACTAGCGGATACCTACGAGCAGTACTTC CASSWGLADTYEQYF TRBV11-2 TRBD2 15 TRBJ2-7